Listed below are T cell receptor beta chains from one sample, sequenced in a study of blood T cell repertoires in COVID-19. Method: immunoSEQ multiplex PCR; TCRdb's copy keeps in-frame clones and lacks some. Of roughly 75,000 clones listed, 80% to 90% are singletons. Sample: peripheral blood. The receptors were gathered from an elderly man with COVID-19, enrolled during active disease. Both conserved end residues are part of each CDR3. A D gene is named only where the DNA matches it firmly. Clone size, where shown, is once, few, many, or a class for clones that have expanded.

size,D,V,J,CDR3,DNA
.,.,TRBV19,TRBJ1-2,CATSPGKDYGYTF,TGTGCCACCTCCCCCGGGAAGGACTATGGCTACACCTTC
.,.,TRBV6-2/TRBV6-3,TRBJ2-1,CASSYRNEQFF,TGTGCCAGCAGTTATCGGAATGAGCAGTTCTTC
.,TRBD2,TRBV19,TRBJ2-3,CASSISASGISTDTQYF,TGTGCCAGTAGTATCTCCGCTAGCGGGATTAGCACAGATACGCAGTATTTT
.,.,TRBV7-9,TRBJ2-1,CASSRQTGTYWDEQFF,TGTGCCAGCAGCCGCCAGACAGGAACTTACTGGGATGAGCAGTTCTTC
.,TRBD2,TRBV6-1,TRBJ2-7,CASSEHSGGTEQYF,TGTGCCAGCAGTGAACATAGCGGGGGTACCGAGCAGTACTTC
.,.,TRBV18,TRBJ1-4,CASSPRYPFLGLMDEKLFF,TGTGCCAGCTCACCGCGCTATCCTTTTCTGGGGCTGATGGATGAAAAACTGTTTTTT
.,TRBD1,TRBV2,TRBJ1-2,CASSEETGGDYGYTF,TGTGCCAGCAGTGAAGAGACAGGGGGGGACTATGGCTACACCTTC
.,TRBD2,TRBV4-1,TRBJ2-3,CASSQERVAGSKYF,TGCGCCAGCAGCCAAGAAAGGGTAGCGGGGTCTAAGTATTTT
.,.,TRBV2,TRBJ1-1,CASNQGMGTEAFF,TGTGCCAGCAATCAGGGTATGGGAACTGAAGCTTTCTTT
.,TRBD1,TRBV6-6,TRBJ1-2,CASRLTGGLSF,TGTGCCAGCAGGCTGACAGGGGGCCTCTCCTTC
.,.,TRBV7-9,TRBJ2-7,CASSLDLEQYF,TGTGCCAGCAGCTTAGATCTCGAGCAGTACTTC
.,.,TRBV7-2,TRBJ1-6,CASSLDRVVSPLHF,TGTGCCAGCAGCTTAGACAGGGTCGTATCACCCCTCCACTTT
.,TRBD2,TRBV11-2,TRBJ2-3,CASSLVYEAGGSDTQYF,TGTGCCAGCAGCTTAGTTTATGAAGCGGGGGGCTCAGATACGCAGTATTTT
.,.,TRBV19,TRBJ2-5,CASSMVLEETQYF,TGTGCCAGTAGTATGGTTCTAGAAGAGACCCAGTACTTC
.,.,TRBV5-1,TRBJ1-3,CASSQGNSGNTIYF,TGCGCCAGCAGCCAGGGAAACTCTGGAAACACCATATATTTT
.,.,TRBV12-3/TRBV12-4,TRBJ2-2,CASSGQSTGELFF,TGTGCCAGCAGCGGACAGTCTACCGGGGAGCTGTTTTTT
.,.,TRBV5-4,TRBJ2-7,CASRAGGSSYEQYF,TGTGCCAGCCGCGCCGGGGGTTCCTCCTACGAGCAGTACTTC
few,TRBD1,TRBV6-5,TRBJ1-2,CASSYSTGTGGTF,TGTGCCAGCAGTTACTCTACCGGGACAGGGGGAACCTTC
once,TRBD1,TRBV7-8,TRBJ2-7,CASSAGTGGADYYEQYF,TGTGCCAGCAGCGCAGGGACAGGGGGCGCCGATTACTACGAGCAGTACTTC
.,.,TRBV27,TRBJ1-1,CASSQNGQVNTEAFF,TGTGCCAGCAGTCAAAACGGACAAGTGAACACTGAAGCTTTCTTT
once,.,TRBV27,TRBJ1-1,CASSPYRNTEAFF,TGTGCCAGCAGTCCCTACAGGAACACTGAAGCTTTCTTT
.,TRBD2,TRBV7-9,TRBJ2-5,CASSLELAGASQYF,TGTGCCAGCAGCTTAGAACTAGCGGGGGCCTCCCAGTACTTC
.,.,TRBV28,TRBJ1-5,CASSHYNNQPQHF,TGTGCCAGCAGCCACTATAACAATCAGCCCCAGCATTTT
.,TRBD1,TRBV4-2,TRBJ1-4,CASRPSGTGRGMSEKLFF,TGTGCCAGCAGACCCTCCGGGACAGGGCGAGGGATGAGTGAAAAACTGTTTTTT
.,TRBD2,TRBV11-2,TRBJ2-1,CASSLDGGRGMYNEQFF,TGTGCCAGCAGCTTAGATGGTGGGCGGGGGATGTACAATGAGCAGTTCTTC
once,.,TRBV9,TRBJ2-1,CASSINSGYYNEQFF,TGTGCCAGCAGCATCAATAGCGGCTACTACAATGAGCAGTTCTTC
.,.,TRBV6-2/TRBV6-3,TRBJ1-2,CASSNPRGQSYGYTF,TGTGCCAGCAGTAATCCAAGGGGCCAGAGTTATGGCTACACCTTC
.,.,TRBV28,TRBJ2-5,CASSLAGQWETQYF,TGTGCCAGCAGTTTAGCCGGACAGTGGGAGACCCAGTACTTC
.,.,TRBV2,TRBJ1-5,CASSFDILSNQPQHF,TGTGCCAGCAGTTTCGACATATTGAGCAATCAGCCCCAGCATTTT
once,TRBD1,TRBV4-3,TRBJ1-2,CASSQDSRDSPGYTF,TGCGCCAGCAGCCAAGATAGTCGGGACAGCCCTGGCTACACCTTC